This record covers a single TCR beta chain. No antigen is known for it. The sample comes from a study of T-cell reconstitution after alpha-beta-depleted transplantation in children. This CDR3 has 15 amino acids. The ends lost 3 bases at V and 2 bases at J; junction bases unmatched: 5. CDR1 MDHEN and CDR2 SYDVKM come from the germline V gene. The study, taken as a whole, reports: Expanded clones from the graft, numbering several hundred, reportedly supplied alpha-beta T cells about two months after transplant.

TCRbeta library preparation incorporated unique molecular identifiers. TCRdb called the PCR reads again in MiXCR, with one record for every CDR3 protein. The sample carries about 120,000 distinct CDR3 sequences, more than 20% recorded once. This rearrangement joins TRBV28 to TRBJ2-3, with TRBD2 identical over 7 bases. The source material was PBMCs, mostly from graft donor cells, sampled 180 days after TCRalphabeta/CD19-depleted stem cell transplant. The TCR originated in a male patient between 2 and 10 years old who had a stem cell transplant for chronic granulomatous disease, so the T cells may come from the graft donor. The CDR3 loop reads CASSFQGLVTDTQYF. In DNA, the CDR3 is TGTGCCAGCAGTTTTCAAGGACTAGTCACAGATACGCAGTATTTT. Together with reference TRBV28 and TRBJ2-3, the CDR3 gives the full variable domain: DVKVTQSSRYLVKRTGEKVFLECVQDMDHENMFWYRQDPGLGLRLIYFSYDVKMKEKGDIPEGYSVSREKKERFSLILESASTNQTSMYLCASSFQGLVTDTQYFGPGTRLTVL.